The clone carrying this T cell receptor (beta chain) was detected only a few times. V was pared by 1 base and J by 2 bases, with 5 bases between. Germline V gene lookup returns CDR1 SGHNT and CDR2 YYREEE (reference sequence). CDR3 length: 13 residues. This sample was taken from a study of tumor-infiltrating lymphocytes in primary liver carcinoma. Study summary: The cohort included men and women aged 30 to 69 years. Productive TCRbeta read counts per sample ran from roughly 3.65 to 7.13 million and were similar across tissue types.

The input was approximately 500 ng total RNA; TCR beta cDNA was made from it with a constant-region primer. Libraries covering TCR beta were generated through three nested multiplex PCR rounds (using a slightly modified ARM-PCR). Forward primers for TRBV1-TRBV30 and a C-beta reverse primer served the first two PCR rounds, at 10 cycles each. TCRdb recomputed calls from the multiplex PCR reads with MiXCR, one row per CDR3 protein. This sample has 150,000 to 200,000 distinct CDR3 sequences, with 60% found just once. Alongside blood RNA obtained from unsorted whole blood, germline DNA was also extracted.

This receptor was identified in a middle-aged man with primary liver carcinoma and hepatitis B virus infection. V and J are TRBV5-4 and TRBJ2-3; D gene unclear. The source material was peripheral blood. The chain's CDR3 is CASSLSHTDTQYF. The CDR3 DNA follows: TGTGCCAGCAGCTTGTCACACACAGATACGCAGTATTTT.